The 2 T cell receptor beta chains below were found in one sample sequenced in a study of long-term antiretroviral therapy in people with HIV. immunoSEQ v3.0 was run at survey level. Assay used: immunoSEQ multiplex PCR; TCRdb lists only in-frame clones, some missing. The sample carries about 40,000 clones, approximately 87% recorded once. Sequencing was performed on unsorted PBMCs, taken 1.2 years after starting antiretroviral therapy. The receptors originated from a woman aged 45-59 years with HIV.

The chain's CDR3 is CASSPGGFGNQPQHF. CDR3 in DNA: TGTGCCAGCAGCCCGGGAGGATTCGGGAATCAGCCCCAGCATTTT. The gene calls are TRBV25-1 and TRBJ1-5; D is unclear. Germline lookup yields CDR1 MGHDK and CDR2 SYGVNS. V lost 6 bases and J lost 4, with 16 bases in between. This CDR3 has 15 residues. The whole variable domain, filled in from reference TRBV25-1 and TRBJ1-5, reads EADIYQTPRYLVIGTGKKITLECSQTMGHDKMYWYQQDPGMELHLIHYSYGVNSTEKGDLSSESTVSRIRTEHFPLTLESARPSHTSQYLCASSPGGFGNQPQHFGDGTRLSIL.

The table lists this clone with a few counts. The J gene is TRBJ1-2, the V gene TRBV4-1; D is unresolved. The length of the CDR3 is 13 residues. The germline V gene encodes CDR1 MGHRA and CDR2 YSYEKL. The germline V and J ends were trimmed by 0 bases and 4 bases, with 6 bases remaining between them. CDR3 DNA: TGCGCCAGCAGCCAAGATACGGCCTATGGCTACACCTTC. Translation gives CASSQDTAYGYTF.